This T cell receptor beta chain was retrieved from a study of blood T cell repertoires in COVID-19. About the study: The origin of the acute and convalescent COVID-19 samples was the United States, Italy and Spain. Sample material is recorded as cDNA or gDNA derived from T cells, B-cell-depleted T cells, or PBMCs.

This CDR3 has 17 residues. Trimming took 5 bases from V and 3 from J, leaving 22 bases between them. Germline loops: CDR1 SGHTA, CDR2 FQGNSA. Original handling: Amplification of reference gene primers was used by the study to estimate nucleated cell counts. Measured with immunoSEQ multiplex PCR; TCRdb has only the in-frame clones, and not every one. The D gene and trimming were derived from the DNA, and the V and J assignments and clone size from that table. The sample consists of around 280,000 clones, 87% of them appearing once. The specimen sequenced was peripheral blood. This TCR was sampled from a woman aged 45-65 years who had recovered from COVID-19. The chain couples TRBV7-2 to TRBJ2-5; D remains ambiguous. The CDR3 DNA follows: TGTGCCAGCAGCCCCTTTTACCCCGGCACCGGAGAAGAGACCCAGTACTTC. Translation gives CASSPFYPGTGEETQYF. The full variable domain, completed using reference TRBV7-2 and TRBJ2-5, is GAGVSQSPSNKVTEKGKDVELRCDPISGHTALYWYRQSLGQGLEFLIYFQGNSAPDKSGLPSDRFSAERTGGSVSTLTIQRTQQEDSAVYLCASSPFYPGTGEETQYFGPGTRLLVL.